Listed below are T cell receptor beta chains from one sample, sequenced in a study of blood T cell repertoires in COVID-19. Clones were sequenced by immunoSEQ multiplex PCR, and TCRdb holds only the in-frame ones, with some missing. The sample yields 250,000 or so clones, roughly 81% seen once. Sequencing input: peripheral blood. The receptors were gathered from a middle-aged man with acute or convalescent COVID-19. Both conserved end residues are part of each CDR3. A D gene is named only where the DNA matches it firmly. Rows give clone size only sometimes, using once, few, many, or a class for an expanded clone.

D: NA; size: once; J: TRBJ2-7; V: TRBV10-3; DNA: TGTGCCATCAGTGATGGGGCGAGGGAGCAGTACTTC; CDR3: CAISDGAREQYF
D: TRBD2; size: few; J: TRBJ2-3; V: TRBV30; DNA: TGTGCCTGGGGTCGTAGGTCGACACGGGCGGGAGGCCTCACAGATACGCAGTATTTT; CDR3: CAWGRRSTRAGGLTDTQYF
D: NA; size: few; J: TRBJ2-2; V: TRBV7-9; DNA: TGTGCCGGACTAGATTGGGGGCGCGGCACCGGGGAGCTGTTTTTT; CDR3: CAGLDWGRGTGELFF
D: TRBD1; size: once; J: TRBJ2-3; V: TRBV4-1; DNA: TGCGCCAGCAGCCTACGAAAGGACAGGGGAATAGATACGCAGTATTTT; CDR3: CASSLRKDRGIDTQYF
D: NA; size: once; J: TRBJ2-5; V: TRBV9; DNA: TGTGCCAGCACTACTTCGGGTTCCTCGATAGAGACCCAGTACTTC; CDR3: CASTTSGSSIETQYF
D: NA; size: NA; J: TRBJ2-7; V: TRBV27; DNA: TGTGCCAGCAGCCGACTCGGATACGAGCAGTACTTC; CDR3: CASSRLGYEQYF
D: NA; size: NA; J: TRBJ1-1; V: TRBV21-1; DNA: TGTGCCACCCAGGACAGGGGCAGCATGAACACTGAAGCTTTCTTT; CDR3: CATQDRGSMNTEAFF
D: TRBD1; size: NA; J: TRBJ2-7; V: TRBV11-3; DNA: TGTGCCAGCAGCCAAACAGGGGGCGCTAGCTACGAGCAGTACTTC; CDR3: CASSQTGGASYEQYF
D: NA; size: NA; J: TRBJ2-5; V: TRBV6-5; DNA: TGTGCCAGCAGTTTTGGGGCCCGGAGACGGCAAGAGACCCAGTACTTC; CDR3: CASSFGARRRQETQYF
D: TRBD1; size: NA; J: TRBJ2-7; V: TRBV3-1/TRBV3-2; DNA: TGTGCCAGCAGCCCCGGGACAGGGTCCTACGAGCAGTACTTC; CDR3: CASSPGTGSYEQYF
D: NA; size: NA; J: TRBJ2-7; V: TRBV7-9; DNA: TGTGCCAGCAGCCCGAGGACATTTAGCTCCTACGAGCAGTACTTC; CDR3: CASSPRTFSSYEQYF
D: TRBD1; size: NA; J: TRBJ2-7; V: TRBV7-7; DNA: TGTGCTAGCAGCTTCCGACAGGGCGACGAGCAGTACTTC; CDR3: CASSFRQGDEQYF
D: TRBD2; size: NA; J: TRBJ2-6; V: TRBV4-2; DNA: TGTGCCAGCAGCCAACAAGGGACTAGCGGGCAGAACTCTGGGGCCAACGTCCTGACTTTC; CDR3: CASSQQGTSGQNSGANVLTF
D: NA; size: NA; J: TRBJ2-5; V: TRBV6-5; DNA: TGTGCCAGCGCCGGGGAGGCCGGGGAGACCCAGTACTTC; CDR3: CASAGEAGETQYF
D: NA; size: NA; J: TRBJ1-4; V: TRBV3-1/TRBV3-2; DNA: TGTGCCAGCAGCCGGAGGGATGAAAAACTGTTTTTT; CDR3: CASSRRDEKLFF
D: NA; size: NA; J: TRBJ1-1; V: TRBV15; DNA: TGTGCCACCAGCAGAGATGGAGGGCCCCAGAAAGCTTTCTTT; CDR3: CATSRDGGPQKAFF
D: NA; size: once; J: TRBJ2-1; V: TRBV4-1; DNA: TGCGCCAGCAGCCATAGTCCCGGGGGGCCCTACAATGAGCAGTTCTTC; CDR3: CASSHSPGGPYNEQFF
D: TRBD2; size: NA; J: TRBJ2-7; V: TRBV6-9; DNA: TGTGCCAGCAGGGGGCCACTAGCGGGTGCTTCCTACGAGCAGTACTTC; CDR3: CASRGPLAGASYEQYF
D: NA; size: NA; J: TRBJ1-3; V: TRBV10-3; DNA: TGTGCCATCAGGAGACAAAGCTCTGGAAACACCATATATTTT; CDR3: CAIRRQSSGNTIYF
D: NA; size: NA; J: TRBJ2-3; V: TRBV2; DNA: TGTGCCAGCAGTGAACTAGCCGGCACAGATACGCAGTATTTT; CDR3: CASSELAGTDTQYF
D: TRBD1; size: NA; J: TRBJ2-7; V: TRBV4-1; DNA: TGCGCCAGCAGCCAAGGGCTGGTGGGGACAGGGGGCTACGAGCAGTACTTC; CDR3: CASSQGLVGTGGYEQYF
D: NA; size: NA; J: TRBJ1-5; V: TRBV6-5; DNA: TGTGCCAGCAGTACAGGTTATCAGCCCCAGCATTTT; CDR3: CASSTGYQPQHF
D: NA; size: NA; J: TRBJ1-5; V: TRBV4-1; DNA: TGCGCCAGCAGCCAAGAGCGGGGGGGCAATCAGCCCCAGCATTTT; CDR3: CASSQERGGNQPQHF
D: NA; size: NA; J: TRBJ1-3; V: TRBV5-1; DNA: TGCGCCAGCAGCTTTAATCCCGGAGACTCTGGAAACACCATATATTTT; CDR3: CASSFNPGDSGNTIYF
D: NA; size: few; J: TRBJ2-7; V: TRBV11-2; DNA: TGTGCCAGCAGCTTAGATTCTGCCTACGAGCAGTACTTC; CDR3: CASSLDSAYEQYF
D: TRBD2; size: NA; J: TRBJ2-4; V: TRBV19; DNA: TGTGCCAGTAGTATAAGACTAGCGATTGACAAAAACATTCAGTACTTC; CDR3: CASSIRLAIDKNIQYF
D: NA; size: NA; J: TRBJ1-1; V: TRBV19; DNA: TGTGCCAGTAAAGGACAGTTAGGGAACACTGAAGCTTTCTTT; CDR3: CASKGQLGNTEAFF
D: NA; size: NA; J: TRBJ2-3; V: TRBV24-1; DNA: TGTGCCACCAGTGATTCCCGGGGGAGATCAGATACGCAGTATTTT; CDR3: CATSDSRGRSDTQYF
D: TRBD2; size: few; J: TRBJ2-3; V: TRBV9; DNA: TGTGCCAGCAGTTCGGGACTAGTCCTGTATTTT; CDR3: CASSSGLVLYF
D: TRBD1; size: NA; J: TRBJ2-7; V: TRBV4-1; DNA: TGCGCCAGCAGCCAACGAGGGGGCGGGTACGAGCAGTACTTC; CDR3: CASSQRGGGYEQYF
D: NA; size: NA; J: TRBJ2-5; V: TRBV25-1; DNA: TGTGCCAGCGGGGCGGCGTCAGAGACCCAGTACTTC; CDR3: CASGAASETQYF
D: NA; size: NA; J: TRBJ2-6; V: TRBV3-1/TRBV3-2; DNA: TGTGCCAGCAGCCTTCAGGGCTCTGGGGCCAACGTCCTGACTTTC; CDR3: CASSLQGSGANVLTF
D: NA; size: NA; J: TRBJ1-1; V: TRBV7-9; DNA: TGTGCCAGCAAGTCAGGGTCTTTGAACACTGAAGCTTTCTTT; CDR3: CASKSGSLNTEAFF
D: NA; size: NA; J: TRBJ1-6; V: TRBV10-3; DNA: TGTGCCACAACGATCAGCTCCTATAATTCACCCCTCCACTTT; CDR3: CATTISSYNSPLHF
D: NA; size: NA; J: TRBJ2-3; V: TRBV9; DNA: TGTGCCAGCACCGGCGGTGCAGTCTTGACAGATACGCAGTATTTT; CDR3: CASTGGAVLTDTQYF
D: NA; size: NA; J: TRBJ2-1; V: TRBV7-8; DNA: TGTGCCAGCAGCCTATTGACCCAGGCCGGATCTGGTGAGCAGTTCTTC; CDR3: CASSLLTQAGSGEQFF
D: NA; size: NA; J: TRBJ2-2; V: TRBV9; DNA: TGTGCCAGCAGCGTAGGGCTCAGGGACACCGGGGAGCTGTTTTTT; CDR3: CASSVGLRDTGELFF
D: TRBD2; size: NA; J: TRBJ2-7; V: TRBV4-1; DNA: TGCGCCAGCAGCCTGGGACTAGCGGGGGCCCTCTCCTACGAGCAGTACTTC; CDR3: CASSLGLAGALSYEQYF
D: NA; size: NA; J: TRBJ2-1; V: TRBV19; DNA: TGTGCCAGTAGTATAGAAGGGGCAGCAGATGAGCAGTTCTTC; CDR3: CASSIEGAADEQFF
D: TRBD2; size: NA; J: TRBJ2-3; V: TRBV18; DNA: TGTGCCAGCTCACTAAGCTGGCGCGGGAGTAGCACAGATACGCAGTATTTT; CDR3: CASSLSWRGSSTDTQYF
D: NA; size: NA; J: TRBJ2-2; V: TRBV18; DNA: TGTGCCAGCTCAAAACAGGGTGGCACCGGGGAGCTGTTTTTT; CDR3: CASSKQGGTGELFF
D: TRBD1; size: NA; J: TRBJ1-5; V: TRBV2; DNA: TGTGCCAGCAGTCTCGGACAGGGGAGCAATCAGCCCCAGCATTTT; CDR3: CASSLGQGSNQPQHF
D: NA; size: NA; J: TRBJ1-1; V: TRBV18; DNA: TGTGCCAGCTCACCCCCGGGGGTCCGAGGGAACACTGAAGCTTTCTTT; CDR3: CASSPPGVRGNTEAFF
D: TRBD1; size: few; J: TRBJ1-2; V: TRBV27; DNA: TGTGCCAGCAGTTCCCGACAGGGTCTTGGGTACACCTTC; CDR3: CASSSRQGLGYTF
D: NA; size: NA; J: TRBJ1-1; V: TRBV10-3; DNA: TGTGCCATCAGTGAGAGCGGGTTTTGGTCTGAAGCTTTCTTT; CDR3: CAISESGFWSEAFF
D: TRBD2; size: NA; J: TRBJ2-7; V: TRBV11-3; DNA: TGTGCCAGCAGCTTACCCCGGACTAGCAGAGACACCTACGAGCAGTACTTC; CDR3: CASSLPRTSRDTYEQYF
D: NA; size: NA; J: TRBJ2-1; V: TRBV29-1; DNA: TGCAGCGTTGAAGATCATAGGGAGAGCTCCTACAATGAGCAGTTCTTC; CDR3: CSVEDHRESSYNEQFF
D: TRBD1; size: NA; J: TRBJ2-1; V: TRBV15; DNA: TGTGCCACCAGCAGGGGGACAGGAGAGAATGAGCAGTTCTTC; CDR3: CATSRGTGENEQFF
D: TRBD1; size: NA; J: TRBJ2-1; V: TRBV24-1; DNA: TGTGCCACCAGTGATTCGTCAGAGGTGGGGACAGATGAGCAGTTCTTC; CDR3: CATSDSSEVGTDEQFF
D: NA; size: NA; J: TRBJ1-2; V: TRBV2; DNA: TGTGCCAGCAGCCTTAGACAGGTTAACTATGGCTACACCTTC; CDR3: CASSLRQVNYGYTF
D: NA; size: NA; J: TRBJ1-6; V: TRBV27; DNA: TGTGCCAGCAGTTTATCCGGTCATTCACCCCTCCACTTT; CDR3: CASSLSGHSPLHF
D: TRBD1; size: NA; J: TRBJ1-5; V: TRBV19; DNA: TGTGCCAGTAGTACCGGACAGGGTTTGCAGCCCCAGCATTTT; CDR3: CASSTGQGLQPQHF
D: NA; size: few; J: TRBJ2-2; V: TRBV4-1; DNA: TGCGCCAGCAAGAGCAGGGTAGACACCGGGGAGCTGTTTTTT; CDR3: CASKSRVDTGELFF